The clone carrying this T cell receptor (beta chain) is a singleton in its sample. Its antigen is unknown. Primed by a sample-barcoded 5' primer and a J-beta primer mix, a second PCR proceeded for about 6 to 11 cycles. From the 5' RACE reads, TCRdb called clonotypes with MiXCR, one entry per CDR3 protein. The data hold 1.5 million to 2 million distinct CDR3 sequences, with 49% observed a single time. The data originate from a study of blood T cells in healthy people across ages. Regarding the study as a whole: Versus aged donors, long-lived donors had higher diversity and more naive CD4+ cells. Per million T cells, the diversity of TCR beta decreased roughly linearly as age advanced.

Germline lookup yields CDR1 SGHVS and CDR2 FNYEAQ. Unmatched junction bases numbered 10, after V lost 4 bases and J lost 4 bases. The CDR3 length is 16 residues. The sample was blood. This TCR was recovered from a woman between 40 and 50 years old in good health. The chain uses TRBV7-6 and TRBJ2-3; TRBD2 agrees at 8 bases. CDR3 coding DNA: TGTGCCAGCAGCTCTCCCCTGGCGGGGGGAGCAGATACGCAGTATTTT. Translating gives CASSSPLAGGADTQYF.